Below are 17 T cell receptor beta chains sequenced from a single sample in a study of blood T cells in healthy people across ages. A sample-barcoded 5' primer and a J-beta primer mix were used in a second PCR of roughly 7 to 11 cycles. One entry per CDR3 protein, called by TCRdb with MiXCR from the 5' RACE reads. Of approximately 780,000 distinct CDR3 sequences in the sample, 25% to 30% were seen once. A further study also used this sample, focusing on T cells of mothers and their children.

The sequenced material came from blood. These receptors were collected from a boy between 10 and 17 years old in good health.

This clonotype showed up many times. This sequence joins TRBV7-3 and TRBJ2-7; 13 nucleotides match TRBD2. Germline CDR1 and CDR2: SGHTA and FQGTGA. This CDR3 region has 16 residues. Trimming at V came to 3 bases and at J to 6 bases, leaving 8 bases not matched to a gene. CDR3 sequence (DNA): TGTGCCAGCAGCTTGACCCCGACTAGCGGGGGGAGCGAGCAGTACTTC. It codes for CASSLTPTSGGSEQYF.

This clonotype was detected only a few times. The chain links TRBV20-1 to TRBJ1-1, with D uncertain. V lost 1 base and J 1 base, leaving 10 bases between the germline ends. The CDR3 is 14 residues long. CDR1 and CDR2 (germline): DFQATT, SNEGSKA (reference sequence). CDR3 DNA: TGCAGTGCTAGAGCTATCACACAGAACACTGAAGCTTTCTTT. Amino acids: CSARAITQNTEAFF.

CDR3 residues: CSARDLGSGANVLTF. CDR3 nucleotides: TGCAGTGCTAGAGATCTTGGCTCTGGGGCCAACGTCCTGACTTTC. The rearrangement uses TRBV20-1 and TRBJ2-6; D is unresolved. The V and J ends lost 0 bases and 0 bases respectively, with 6 bases between them. The V gene's germline CDR1 is DFQATT and CDR2 SNEGSKA (reference sequence). The CDR3 has 15 amino acids.

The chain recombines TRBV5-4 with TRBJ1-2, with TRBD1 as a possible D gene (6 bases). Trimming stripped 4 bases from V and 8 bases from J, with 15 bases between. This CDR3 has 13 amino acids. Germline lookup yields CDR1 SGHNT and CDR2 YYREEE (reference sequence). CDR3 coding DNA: TGTGCCAGCAGCCAGAGGGGGGCAAGGGGCTACACCTTC. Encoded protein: CASSQRGARGYTF.

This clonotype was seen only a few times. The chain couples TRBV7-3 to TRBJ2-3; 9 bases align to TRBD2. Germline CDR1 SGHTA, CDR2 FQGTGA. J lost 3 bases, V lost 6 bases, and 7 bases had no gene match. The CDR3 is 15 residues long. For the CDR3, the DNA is TGTGCCAGCAGTCGTGGGACTAGCAGAACAGATACGCAGTATTTT. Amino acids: CASSRGTSRTDTQYF.

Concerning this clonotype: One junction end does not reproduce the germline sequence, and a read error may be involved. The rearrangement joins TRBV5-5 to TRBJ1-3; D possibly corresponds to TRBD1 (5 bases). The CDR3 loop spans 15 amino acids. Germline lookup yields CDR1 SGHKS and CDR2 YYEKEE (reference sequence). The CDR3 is CASSLDAGAGNTIYF. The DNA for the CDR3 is TGCGCCAGCAGCTTGGACGCGGGGGCTGGAAACACCATATATTTT.

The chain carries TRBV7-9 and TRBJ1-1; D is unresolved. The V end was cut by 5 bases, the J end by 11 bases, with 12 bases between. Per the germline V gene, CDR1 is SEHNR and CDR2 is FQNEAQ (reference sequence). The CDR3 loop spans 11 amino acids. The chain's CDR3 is CASSIRDYAFF. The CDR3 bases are TGTGCCAGCAGCATCCGGGATTACGCTTTCTTT. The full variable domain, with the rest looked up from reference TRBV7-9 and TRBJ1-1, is DTGVSQNPRHKITKRGQNVTFRCDPISEHNRLYWYRQTLGQGPEFLTYFQNEAQLEKSRLLSDRFSAERPKGSFSTLEIQRTEQGDSAMYLCASSIRDYAFFGQGTRLTVV.

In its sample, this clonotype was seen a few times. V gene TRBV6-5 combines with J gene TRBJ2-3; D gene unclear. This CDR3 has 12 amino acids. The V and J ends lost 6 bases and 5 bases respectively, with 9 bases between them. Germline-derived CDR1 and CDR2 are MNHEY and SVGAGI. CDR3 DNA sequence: TGTGCCAGCAGCTCCAATAGAGATACGCAGTATTTT. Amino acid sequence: CASSSNRDTQYF.

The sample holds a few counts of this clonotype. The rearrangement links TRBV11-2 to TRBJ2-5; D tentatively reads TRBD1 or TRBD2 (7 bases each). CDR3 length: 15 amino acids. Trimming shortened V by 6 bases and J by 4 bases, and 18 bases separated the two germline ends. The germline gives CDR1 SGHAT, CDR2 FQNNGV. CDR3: CASRPWGGGSETQYF. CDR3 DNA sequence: TGTGCCAGCAGACCCTGGGGAGGGGGCTCAGAGACCCAGTACTTC.

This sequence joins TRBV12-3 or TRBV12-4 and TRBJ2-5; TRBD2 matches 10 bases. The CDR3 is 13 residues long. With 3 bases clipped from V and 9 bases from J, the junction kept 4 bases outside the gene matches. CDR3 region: CASSFRLAGAQYF. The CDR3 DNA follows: TGTGCCAGCAGTTTCCGGCTAGCGGGGGCCCAGTACTTC.

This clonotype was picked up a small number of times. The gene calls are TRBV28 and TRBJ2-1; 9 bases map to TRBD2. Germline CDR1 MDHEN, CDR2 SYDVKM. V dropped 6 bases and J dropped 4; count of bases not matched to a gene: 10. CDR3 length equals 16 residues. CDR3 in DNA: TGTGCCAGCAGCTCCCCCCCAGCGGGGGGTTACAATGAGCAGTTCTTC. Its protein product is CASSSPPAGGYNEQFF.

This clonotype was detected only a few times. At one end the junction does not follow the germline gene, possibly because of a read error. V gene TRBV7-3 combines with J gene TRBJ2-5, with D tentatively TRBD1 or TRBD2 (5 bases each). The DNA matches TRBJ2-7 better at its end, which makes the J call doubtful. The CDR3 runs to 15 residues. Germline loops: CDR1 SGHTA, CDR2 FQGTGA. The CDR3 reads CASGLMGVIGYEQYF. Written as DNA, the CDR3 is TGTGCCAGCGGCTTAATGGGGGTTATTGGCTACGAGCAGTACTTC.

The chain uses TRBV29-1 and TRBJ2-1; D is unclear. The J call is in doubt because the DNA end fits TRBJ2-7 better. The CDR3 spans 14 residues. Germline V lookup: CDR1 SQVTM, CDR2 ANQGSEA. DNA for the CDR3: TGCAGCGTTGAGAGGAACACCTGGGTTTACGAGCAGTACTTC. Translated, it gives CSVERNTWVYEQYF.

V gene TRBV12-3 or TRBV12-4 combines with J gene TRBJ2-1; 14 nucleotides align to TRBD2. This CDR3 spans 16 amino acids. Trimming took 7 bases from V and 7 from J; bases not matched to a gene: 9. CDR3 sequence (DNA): TGTGCCAGCACTATGGGACTAGCGGGAGAAAAAAATGAGCAGTTCTTC. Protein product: CASTMGLAGEKNEQFF.

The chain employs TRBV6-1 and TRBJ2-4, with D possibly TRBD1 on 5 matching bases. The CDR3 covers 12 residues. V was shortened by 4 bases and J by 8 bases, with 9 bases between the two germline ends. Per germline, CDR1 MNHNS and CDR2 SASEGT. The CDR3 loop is CASSGQWDIQYF. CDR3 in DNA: TGTGCCAGCAGTGGACAGTGGGACATTCAGTACTTC.

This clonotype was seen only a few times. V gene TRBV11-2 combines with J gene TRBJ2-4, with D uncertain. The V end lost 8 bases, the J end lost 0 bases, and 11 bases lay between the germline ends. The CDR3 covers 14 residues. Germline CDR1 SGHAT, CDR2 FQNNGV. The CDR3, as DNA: TGTGCCAGCGCGCGACTTCTAGCCAAAAACATTCAGTACTTC. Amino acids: CASARLLAKNIQYF.

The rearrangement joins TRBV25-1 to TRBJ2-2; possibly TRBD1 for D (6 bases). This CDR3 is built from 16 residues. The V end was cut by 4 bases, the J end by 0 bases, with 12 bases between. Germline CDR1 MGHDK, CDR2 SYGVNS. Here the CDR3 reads CASSARGGANTGELFF. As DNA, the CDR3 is TGTGCCAGCAGTGCACGTGGGGGCGCGAACACCGGGGAGCTGTTTTTT. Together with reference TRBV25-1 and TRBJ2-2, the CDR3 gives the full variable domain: EADIYQTPRYLVIGTGKKITLECSQTMGHDKMYWYQQDPGMELHLIHYSYGVNSTEKGDLSSESTVSRIRTEHFPLTLESARPSHTSQYLCASSARGGANTGELFFGEGSRLTVL.